This TCR beta chain was captured in a study of blood T cell repertoires in COVID-19. About the study: The United States, Italy and Spain provided the acute and convalescent COVID-19 samples. The analysed material was cDNA or gDNA that came from T cells, B-cell-depleted T cells, or PBMCs.

Residents of around 24 US areas, aged about 18 to 95 years, made up the participants. Recovered participants had two consecutive negative NP/OP PCR tests, healthcare professional clearance, or symptom resolution. The trim removed 2 bases at V and 6 bases at J, leaving 1 base unmatched. This CDR3 spans 14 amino acids. Germline loops: CDR1 SGHTA, CDR2 FQGTGA. TCRdb's table, derived via immunoSEQ multiplex PCR, lists solely in-frame clones and lacks some. The data hold some 350,000 clones, with approximately 89% observed a single time. The sequence came from a woman aged 25 to 39 who had recovered from COVID-19. Material: PBMCs or T cells enriched from blood (not recorded which). This chain uses TRBV7-3 with TRBJ1-6; 7 bases match TRBD1. CDR3: CASSLYRGNSPLHF. The DNA for the CDR3 is TGTGCCAGCAGCTTATACAGGGGTAATTCACCCCTCCACTTT.